The rows below give T cell receptor beta chains drawn from one sample of a study of early T cells in non-severe SARS-CoV-2 infection. TCRdb independently ran MiXCR on the 5' RACE reads; one entry per CDR3 protein. Seen here are 55,000 or so distinct CDR3 sequences, roughly 6.2% observed once, and the top ten hold 3% to 4.5%. The sequenced sample consisted of whole blood. Receptors were obtained from an adult who was a healthcare worker with PCR-confirmed SARS-CoV-2 infection or an uninfected control (not recorded which). Both conserved end residues are part of each CDR3. A D gene is named only where the DNA matches it firmly.

j_call | d_call | v_call | cdr3_aa
TRBJ1-5 | NA | TRBV18 | CASSLVASSNQPQHF
TRBJ2-3 | TRBD2 | TRBV20-1 | CSAPTLLSGGYTDTQYF
TRBJ2-7 | NA | TRBV14 | CASSQDISGYRSYEQYF
TRBJ1-1 | NA | TRBV6-5 | CASSYEGGYTEAFF
TRBJ1-1 | TRBD1 | TRBV5-1 | CASSLVAGRGTSHTEAFF
TRBJ1-2 | NA | TRBV7-6 | CASSLAVGYSYTF
TRBJ1-2 | NA | TRBV9 | CASSVLTSGYTF
TRBJ1-6 | NA | TRBV6-5 | CASRGGTSRDSPLHF
TRBJ1-3 | TRBD1 | TRBV4-2 | CASSQGQGLSGNTIYF
TRBJ1-1 | NA | TRBV6-5 | CASSLRDINTEAFF
TRBJ2-7 | NA | TRBV7-6 | CASSSRDTKQYF
TRBJ2-7 | NA | TRBV10-3 | CAISAGDEQYF
TRBJ2-3 | NA | TRBV5-1 | CASSFPRTDTQYF
TRBJ1-3 | NA | TRBV7-2 | CASSPQSGNTIYF
TRBJ2-2 | NA | TRBV5-6 | CASSFASTGELFF
TRBJ1-1 | NA | TRBV5-1 | CASSSSSAGNTEVFF
TRBJ2-3 | NA | TRBV19 | CASSIANVRTDTQYF
TRBJ2-3 | NA | TRBV5-1 | CASSLNSPGSFTDTQYF
TRBJ2-6 | NA | TRBV12-3/TRBV12-4 | CASSFRTGVSGANVLTF
TRBJ1-1 | NA | TRBV5-1 | CASSLAVRGTEAFF
TRBJ1-1 | NA | TRBV29-1 | CSVEIRTMNTEAFF
TRBJ1-2 | NA | TRBV4-3 | CASSQVRGFGYTF
TRBJ2-3 | NA | TRBV7-6 | CASSLTGVADTQYF
TRBJ2-2 | NA | TRBV12-3/TRBV12-4 | CAWGISTTGELFF
TRBJ1-1 | NA | TRBV5-1 | CASSLVSTAEAFF
TRBJ1-6 | TRBD1 | TRBV6-2/TRBV6-3 | CASSLNTGGISPLHF
TRBJ1-3 | NA | TRBV29-1 | CSVELLESQGRGGNTIYF
TRBJ2-1 | NA | TRBV7-2 | CASSFGLTYNEQFF
TRBJ1-5 | NA | TRBV20-1 | CSASSGSNSNQPQHF
TRBJ2-2 | NA | TRBV6-5 | CASSYVRRVGTGELFF
TRBJ1-2 | NA | TRBV20-1 | CSARGGREGRNYGYTF
TRBJ1-3 | NA | TRBV5-6 | CASSWRGVDTIYF
TRBJ1-5 | NA | TRBV11-2 | CASSLRVNQPQHF
TRBJ2-5 | NA | TRBV7-8 | CASSPPGPTQETQYF
TRBJ2-7 | NA | TRBV7-2 | CASTPESLLSYEQYF
TRBJ1-6 | NA | TRBV11-2 | CASSLYRVGNSPLHF
TRBJ2-4 | NA | TRBV11-2 | CASSAQNIQYF
TRBJ1-2 | NA | TRBV30 | CAWSETQDINYGYTF
TRBJ2-3 | TRBD2 | TRBV12-3/TRBV12-4 | CASRPTSGGSGVGKDTQYF
TRBJ2-7 | TRBD1 | TRBV29-1 | CSVEDRGNPYEQYF
TRBJ2-2 | TRBD2 | TRBV7-2 | CASSLLGTSGGPNTGELFF
TRBJ1-1 | NA | TRBV24-1 | CATKEYMNTEAFF
TRBJ2-3 | NA | TRBV10-2 | CASSESDGDTQYF
TRBJ2-3 | TRBD2 | TRBV2 | CASSETSSSTDTQYF
TRBJ2-2 | TRBD1 | TRBV9 | CASSRTGTERTGELFF
TRBJ2-1 | NA | TRBV5-1 | CASSLLDGGLGSYNEQFF
TRBJ1-3 | NA | TRBV14 | CASSQVRRNTIYF
TRBJ1-1 | NA | TRBV9 | CASSVRAGRPNTEAFF
TRBJ2-1 | NA | TRBV5-5 | CASSLVGGSYNEQFF
TRBJ1-1 | TRBD1 | TRBV12-3/TRBV12-4 | CASSQPGTGESFF
TRBJ2-7 | NA | TRBV10-3 | CAGSGTGYEQYF
TRBJ1-6 | NA | TRBV5-4 | CASSLGQDNSPLHF